The 8 T cell receptor beta chains below were found in one sample sequenced in a study of human T cells and chemical hapten exposure. A single record per CDR3 protein comes from TCRdb applying MiXCR to the RACE reads. The data show more than 75,000 distinct CDR3 sequences, roughly 8.6% seen once. Specified time point: healthy volunteer bleed at 6 weeks. The total RNA was obtained from whole blood that was not fractionated. Sequenced: whole blood. The source of these receptors is a male donor in good health. Some clones in this sample may be carry-over from other donors' samples.

This clonotype was observed at least ten times. The chain couples TRBV5-1 to TRBJ2-3; maybe TRBD2 (6 bases). The germline V gene has CDR1 SGHRS and CDR2 YFSETQ. Trimming removed 4 bases at V and 2 bases at J, with 11 bases between. The CDR3 length is 14 residues. The CDR3 nucleotides are TGCGCCAGCAGCCAGGGACTTTTCACAGATACGCAGTATTTT. Translated, it gives CASSQGLFTDTQYF.

This clonotype was seen more than once but under ten times. The chain couples TRBV12-3 or TRBV12-4 to TRBJ2-1, with D unclear. The CDR3 spans 11 residues. Trimming took off 3 bases at V and 8 bases at J, with 5 bases between the two ends. In DNA, the CDR3 is TGTGCCAGCAGTTTGAACTATGAGCAGTTCTTC. Protein product: CASSLNYEQFF.

This clonotype was observed at least ten times. The V gene is TRBV10-3, the J gene TRBJ2-5; 8 bases line up with TRBD2. The CDR3 spans 16 residues. J gave up 1 base and V 4 bases, and 8 bases lay outside the gene matches. Looked up from germline, CDR1 is ENHRY and CDR2 is SYGVKD. CDR3 nucleotides: TGTGCCATCAGTGGCACTAGCGGAACCTCCCAAGAGACCCAGTACTTC. Translating gives CAISGTSGTSQETQYF.

This clonotype came up a few times. The genes are TRBV5-4 and TRBJ1-1; TRBD1 matches 7 bases. The V and J ends lost 4 bases and 1 base, in that order; junction bases with no gene match: 4. The V gene's germline CDR1 is SGHNT and CDR2 YYREEE (reference sequence). This CDR3 has 14 residues. CDR3 in DNA: TGTGCCAGCAGCCTGGGACAGAGGAACACTGAAGCTTTCTTT. As protein: CASSLGQRNTEAFF.

The chain has TRBV5-1 and TRBJ2-7; D is undetermined. The CDR3 covers 11 residues. Per germline, CDR1 SGHRS and CDR2 YFSETQ. With 0 bases removed from V and 6 bases from J, the gap between germline ends came to 4 bases. CDR3 in amino acids: CASSLGTEQYF. In DNA form, the CDR3 reads TGCGCCAGCAGCTTGGGGACCGAGCAGTACTTC.

This clonotype has a count of ten or more. J is TRBJ1-1 and V is TRBV27; TRBD1 matches 9 bases. Trimming at V came to 5 bases and at J to 4 bases, leaving 8 bases not matched to a gene. The germline gives CDR1 MNHEY, CDR2 SMNVEV (reference sequence). The CDR3 sequence is 15 residues long. The CDR3 DNA reads as TGTGCCAGCAGTACGAGGACAGGGGCGATCACTGAAGCTTTCTTT. Protein product: CASSTRTGAITEAFF.

This clonotype was found a few times. This chain joins TRBV5-1 and TRBJ2-7; 7 bases agree with TRBD2. The CDR3 is made up of 17 amino acids. V gave up 0 bases and J gave up 0 bases; unmatched junction bases: 9. Germline lookup yields CDR1 SGHRS and CDR2 YFSETQ. The CDR3 protein is CASSLERAGVRSYEQYF. CDR3 DNA sequence: TGCGCCAGCAGCTTGGAGCGTGCGGGGGTCCGCTCCTACGAGCAGTACTTC.

In its sample, this clonotype was seen a few times. The rearrangement joins TRBV6-2 or TRBV6-3 to TRBJ2-7, with D maybe TRBD1 (5 bases). The CDR3 runs to 12 residues. The V gene lost 2 bases and the J gene lost 11 bases, with 13 bases spanning the gap. CDR1 MNHEY and CDR2 SVGEGT come from the germline V gene. CDR3 sequence reads: CASSYVGKQEYF. The CDR3 coding sequence is TGTGCCAGCAGTTACGTCGGCAAACAGGAGTACTTC.